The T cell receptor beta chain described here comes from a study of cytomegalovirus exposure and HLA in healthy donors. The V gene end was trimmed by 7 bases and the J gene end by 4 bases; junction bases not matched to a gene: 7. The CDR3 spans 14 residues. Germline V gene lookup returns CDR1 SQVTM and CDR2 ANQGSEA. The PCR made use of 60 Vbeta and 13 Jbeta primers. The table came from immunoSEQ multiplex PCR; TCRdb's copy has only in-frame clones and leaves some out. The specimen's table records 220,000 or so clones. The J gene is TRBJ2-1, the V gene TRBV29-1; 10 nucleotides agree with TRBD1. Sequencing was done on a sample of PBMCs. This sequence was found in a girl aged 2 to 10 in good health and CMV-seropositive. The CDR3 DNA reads TGCAGCGCTGGAGCGGGACAGGGGTACAATGAGCAGTTCTTC. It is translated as CSAGAGQGYNEQFF.